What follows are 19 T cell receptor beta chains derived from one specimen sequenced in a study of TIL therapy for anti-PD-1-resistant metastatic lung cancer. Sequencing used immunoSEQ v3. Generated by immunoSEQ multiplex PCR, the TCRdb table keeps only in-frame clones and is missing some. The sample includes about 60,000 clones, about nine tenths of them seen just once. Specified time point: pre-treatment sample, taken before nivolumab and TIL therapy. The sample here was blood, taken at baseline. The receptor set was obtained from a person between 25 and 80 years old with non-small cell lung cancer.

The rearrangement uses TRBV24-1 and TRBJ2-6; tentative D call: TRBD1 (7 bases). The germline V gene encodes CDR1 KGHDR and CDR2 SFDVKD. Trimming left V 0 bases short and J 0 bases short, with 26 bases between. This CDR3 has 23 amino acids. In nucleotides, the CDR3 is TGTGCCACCAGTGATTTGCATCGGCCGAATGAAAGACAGGGAGGCTCTGGGGCCAACGTCCTGACTTTC. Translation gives CATSDLHRPNERQGGSGANVLTF.

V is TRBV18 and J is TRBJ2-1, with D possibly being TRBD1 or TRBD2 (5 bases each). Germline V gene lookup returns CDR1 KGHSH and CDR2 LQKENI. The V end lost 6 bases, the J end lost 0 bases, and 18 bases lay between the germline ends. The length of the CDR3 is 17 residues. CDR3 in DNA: TGTGCCAGCTCCCCTTCGGTCGGGGCGAGCTCCTACAATGAGCAGTTCTTC. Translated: CASSPSVGASSYNEQFF.

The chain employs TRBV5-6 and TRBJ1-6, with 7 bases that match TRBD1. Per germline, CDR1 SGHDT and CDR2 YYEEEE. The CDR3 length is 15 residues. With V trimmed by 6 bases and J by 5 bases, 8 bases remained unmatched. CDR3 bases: TGTGCCAGCACCCTTCGAGACAGGGATAATTCACCCCTCCACTTT. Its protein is CASTLRDRDNSPLHF.

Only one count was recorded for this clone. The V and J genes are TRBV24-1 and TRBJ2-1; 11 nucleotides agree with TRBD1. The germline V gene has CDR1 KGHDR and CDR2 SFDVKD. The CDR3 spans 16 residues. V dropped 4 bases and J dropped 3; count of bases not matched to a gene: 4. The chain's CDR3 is CATSDSGQGGYNEQFF. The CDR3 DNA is TGTGCCACCAGTGACTCGGGACAGGGGGGCTACAATGAGCAGTTCTTC.

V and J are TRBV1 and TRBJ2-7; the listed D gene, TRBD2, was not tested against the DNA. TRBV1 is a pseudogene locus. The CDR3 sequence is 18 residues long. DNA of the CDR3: TGCACCAGCAGCCAAGTGTATCTAGCGTTGAAAGTAACCTACGAGCAGTACTTC. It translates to CTSSQVYLALKVTYEQYF.

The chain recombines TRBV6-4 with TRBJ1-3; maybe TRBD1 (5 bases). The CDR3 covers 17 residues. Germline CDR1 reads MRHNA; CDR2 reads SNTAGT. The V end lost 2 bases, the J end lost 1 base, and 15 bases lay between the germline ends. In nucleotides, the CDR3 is TGTGCCAGCAGTGACCGGGTAGGGGATGGATCTGGAAACACCATATATTTT. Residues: CASSDRVGDGSGNTIYF.

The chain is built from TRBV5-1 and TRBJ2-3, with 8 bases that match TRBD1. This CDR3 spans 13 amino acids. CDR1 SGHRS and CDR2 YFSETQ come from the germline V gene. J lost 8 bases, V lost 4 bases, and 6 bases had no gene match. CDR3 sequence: CASSEEDRGTQYF. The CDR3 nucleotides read TGCGCCAGCAGCGAAGAAGACAGGGGTACGCAGTATTTT. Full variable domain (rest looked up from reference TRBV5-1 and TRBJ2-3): KAGVTQTPRYLIKTRGQQVTLSCSPISGHRSVSWYQQTPGQGLQFLFEYFSETQRNKGNFPGRFSGRQFSNSRSEMNVSTLELGDSALYLCASSEEDRGTQYFGPGTRLTVL.

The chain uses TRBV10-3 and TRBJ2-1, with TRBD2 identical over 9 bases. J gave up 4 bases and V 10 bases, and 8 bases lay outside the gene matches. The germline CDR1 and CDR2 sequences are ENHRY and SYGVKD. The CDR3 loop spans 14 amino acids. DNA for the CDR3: TGTGCCAGCAGCAAGCGGGGGGATTACAATGAGCAGTTCTTC. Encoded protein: CASSKRGDYNEQFF.

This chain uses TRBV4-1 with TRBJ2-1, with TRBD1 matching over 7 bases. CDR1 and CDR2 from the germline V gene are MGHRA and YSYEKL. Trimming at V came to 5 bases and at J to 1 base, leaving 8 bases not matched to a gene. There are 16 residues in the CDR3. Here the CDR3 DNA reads TGCGCCAGCAGCGCCTACAGGGGTCCTTCCTACAATGAGCAGTTCTTC. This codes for CASSAYRGPSYNEQFF.

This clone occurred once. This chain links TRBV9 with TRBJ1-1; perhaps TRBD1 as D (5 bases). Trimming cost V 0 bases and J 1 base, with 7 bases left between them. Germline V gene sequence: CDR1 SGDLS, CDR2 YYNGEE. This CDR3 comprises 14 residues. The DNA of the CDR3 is TGTGCCAGCAGCGTAGTTCAGGGGAACACTGAAGCTTTCTTT. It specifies CASSVVQGNTEAFF.

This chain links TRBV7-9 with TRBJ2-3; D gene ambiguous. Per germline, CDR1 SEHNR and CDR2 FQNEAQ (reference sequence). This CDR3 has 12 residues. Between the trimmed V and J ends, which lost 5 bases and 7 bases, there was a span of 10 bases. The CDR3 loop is CASSQMPHTQYF. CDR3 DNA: TGTGCCAGCAGCCAGATGCCCCATACGCAGTATTTT.

The CDR3, as DNA: TGTGCCAGCGCAAGTTTCGAAGCCAATGAAAAACTGTTTTTT. Its translation is CASASFEANEKLFF. The rearrangement uses TRBV3-1 (or the pseudogene TRBV3-2) and TRBJ1-4; D remains unclear. Deletions cut 8 bases from V and 5 bases from J, with 15 bases between. The germline gives CDR1 LGHDT, CDR2 YNNKEL (reference sequence). The CDR3 spans 14 residues.

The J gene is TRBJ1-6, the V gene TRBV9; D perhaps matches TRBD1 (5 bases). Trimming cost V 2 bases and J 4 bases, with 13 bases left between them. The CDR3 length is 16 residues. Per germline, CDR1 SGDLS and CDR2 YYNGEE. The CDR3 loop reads CASSVRRGPYNSPLHF. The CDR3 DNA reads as TGTGCCAGCAGCGTTAGGAGGGGACCGTATAATTCACCCCTCCACTTT.

CDR3 loop: CASSRRGQGGNEQYF. The DNA for the CDR3 is TGTGCCAGCAGTAGGAGGGGACAGGGGGGCAACGAGCAGTACTTC. The chain is built from TRBV2 and TRBJ2-7; 11 nucleotides match TRBD1. The CDR3 runs 15 residues. Germline loops: CDR1 SNHLY, CDR2 FYNNEI. Unmatched junction bases numbered 8, after V lost 5 bases and J lost 5 bases.

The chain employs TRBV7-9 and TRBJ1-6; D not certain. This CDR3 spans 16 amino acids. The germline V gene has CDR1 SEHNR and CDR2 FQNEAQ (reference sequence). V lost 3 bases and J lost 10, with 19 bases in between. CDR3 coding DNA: TGTGCCAGCAGCTTTGGGCATGGAGTATCTGGATCACCCCTCCACTTT. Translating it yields CASSFGHGVSGSPLHF.

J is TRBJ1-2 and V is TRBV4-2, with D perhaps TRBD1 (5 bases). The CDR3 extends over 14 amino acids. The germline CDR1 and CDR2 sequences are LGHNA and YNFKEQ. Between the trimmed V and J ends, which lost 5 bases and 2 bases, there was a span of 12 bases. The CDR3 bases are TGTGCCAGCAGCGGCCAGGGTCCCAACTATGGCTACACCTTC. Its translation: CASSGQGPNYGYTF.

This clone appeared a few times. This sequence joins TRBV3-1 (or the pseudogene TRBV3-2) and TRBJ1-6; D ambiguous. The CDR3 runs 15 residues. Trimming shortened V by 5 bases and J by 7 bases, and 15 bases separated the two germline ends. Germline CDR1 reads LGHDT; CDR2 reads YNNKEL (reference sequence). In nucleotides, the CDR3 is TGTGCCAGCAGCGGGTGGCAATGGGAAAATTCACCCCTCCACTTT. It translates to CASSGWQWENSPLHF.

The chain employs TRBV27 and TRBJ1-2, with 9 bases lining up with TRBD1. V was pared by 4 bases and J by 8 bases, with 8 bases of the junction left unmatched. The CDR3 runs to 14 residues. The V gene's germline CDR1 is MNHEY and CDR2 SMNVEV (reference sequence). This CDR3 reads CASSSGTGIFGYTF. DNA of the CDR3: TGTGCCAGCAGTTCGGGGACAGGGATTTTCGGCTACACCTTC.

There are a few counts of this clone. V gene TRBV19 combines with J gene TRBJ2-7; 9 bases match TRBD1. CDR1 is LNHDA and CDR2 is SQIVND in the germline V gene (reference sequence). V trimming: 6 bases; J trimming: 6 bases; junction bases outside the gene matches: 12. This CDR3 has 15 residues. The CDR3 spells CASRVTGGSLGEQYF. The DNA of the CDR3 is TGTGCCAGTAGGGTTACAGGGGGCTCCCTCGGCGAGCAGTACTTC. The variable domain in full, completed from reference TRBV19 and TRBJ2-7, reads DGGITQSPKYLFRKEGQNVTLSCEQNLNHDAMYWYRQDPGQGLRLIYYSQIVNDFQKGDIAEGYSVSREKKESFPLTVTSAQKNPTAFYLCASRVTGGSLGEQYFGPGTRLTVT.